These 27 T cell receptor beta chains were sequenced from one sample in a study of blood T cell repertoires in COVID-19. The method was immunoSEQ multiplex PCR; TCRdb's version includes in-frame clones alone and lacks a portion of them. The sample consists of some 99,000 clones, 70% to 90% of them appearing once. The sequencing sample was made of peripheral blood. These receptors were taken from a man between 65 and 79 years old with acute or convalescent COVID-19.

The chain joins TRBV24-1 to TRBJ2-3, with a tentative D call TRBD2 (6 bases). Germline assignment: CDR1 KGHDR and CDR2 SFDVKD. The CDR3 length is 14 residues. V was shortened by 9 bases and J by 5 bases, with 17 bases between the two germline ends. The DNA for the CDR3 is TGTGCCACCGGCAGGGCGGAGGGGTTAGATACGCAGTATTTT. This gives the protein CATGRAEGLDTQYF.

This rearrangement joins TRBV5-4 to TRBJ2-7; D is perhaps TRBD1 (6 bases). V was pared by 2 bases and J by 0 bases, with 12 bases between. The germline gives CDR1 SGHNT, CDR2 YYREEE (reference sequence). The CDR3 consists of 15 residues. The CDR3 spells CASSFGQTLSYEQYF. In DNA form, the CDR3 reads TGTGCCAGCAGCTTTGGACAGACCCTCTCCTACGAGCAGTACTTC.

V and J are TRBV5-1 and TRBJ1-2, with 7 bases lining up with TRBD1. The CDR3 spans 15 residues. V lost 3 bases to trimming and J lost 4 bases; unmatched junction nucleotides: 9. Germline CDR1 SGHRS, CDR2 YFSETQ. The CDR3 DNA follows: TGCGCCAGCAGCTCACTACAGGGGTCGGGCTATGGCTACACCTTC. As protein: CASSSLQGSGYGYTF.

The V and J genes are TRBV6-5 and TRBJ1-2; TRBD1 matches 12 bases. This CDR3 comprises 12 residues. V shed 8 bases and J 8 bases; nucleotides not matched to a gene: 3. Germline V CDR1 and CDR2: MNHEY, SVGAGI. The CDR3 reads CASGTGGEGYTF. The CDR3 coding sequence is TGTGCCAGCGGGACAGGGGGCGAAGGCTACACCTTC.

This clone has only a few counts. The rearrangement uses TRBV9 and TRBJ1-1; 7 nucleotides align to TRBD1. CDR1 and CDR2 from the germline V gene are SGDLS and YYNGEE. The CDR3 has 16 amino acids. The V and J ends lost 3 bases and 5 bases, in that order; junction bases with no gene match: 13. The CDR3 loop reads CASSGRNRDRKTEAFF. The CDR3 DNA reads TGTGCCAGCAGCGGGAGGAACCGGGACAGAAAAACTGAAGCTTTCTTT.

The chain uses TRBV5-1 and TRBJ1-5; D is possibly TRBD1 (6 bases). Per germline, CDR1 SGHRS and CDR2 YFSETQ. The CDR3 runs 14 residues. V lost 4 bases and J lost 4, with 12 bases in between. The CDR3 sequence: CASSPGQPNQPQHF. The CDR3 DNA follows: TGCGCCAGCAGCCCAGGACAGCCTAATCAGCCCCAGCATTTT.

The chain combines TRBV12-3 or TRBV12-4 with TRBJ1-2; D gene uncertain. Trimming took 2 bases from V and 8 from J, leaving 6 bases between them. CDR3 length equals 11 residues. DNA for the CDR3: TGTGCCAGCAGTTTAAAGCGAGGCTACACCTTC. It translates to CASSLKRGYTF.

This clone was recorded at least ten times. V usage is TRBV5-1 and J usage is TRBJ1-2; weak D call: TRBD1 (6 bases). In germline, CDR1 is SGHRS, CDR2 YFSETQ. CDR3 size: 16 residues. V lost 0 bases and J 2 bases, leaving 14 bases between the germline ends. As DNA, the CDR3 is TGCGCCAGCAGCTTGGGCTCAAACAGGGTAAACTATGGCTACACCTTC. Amino acids: CASSLGSNRVNYGYTF.

This sequence joins TRBV7-7 and TRBJ2-2; no definite D call. V shed 4 bases and J shed 5 bases, with 14 bases lying between them. CDR3 length: 15 amino acids. Germline lookup yields CDR1 SSHAT and CDR2 FNYEAQ (reference sequence). The CDR3 sequence: CASSYDLVSTGELFF. CDR3 DNA: TGTGCCAGCAGCTATGACCTAGTTAGTACCGGGGAGCTGTTTTTT.

The chain combines TRBV19 with TRBJ2-5; D is possibly TRBD1 (6 bases). Looked up from germline, CDR1 is LNHDA and CDR2 is SQIVND (reference sequence). This CDR3 has 14 residues. With 5 bases removed from V and 5 bases from J, the gap between germline ends came to 15 bases. The CDR3: CASSPRSRGETQYF. The CDR3 DNA sequence: TGTGCCAGTAGTCCCCGGAGCAGGGGTGAGACCCAGTACTTC.

The CDR3 sequence: CASSSDRVNSPLHF. CDR3 nucleotides: TGTGCCAGCAGTTCGGACAGAGTTAATTCACCCCTCCACTTT. The chain has TRBV6-5 and TRBJ1-6; D is perhaps TRBD1 (6 bases). The germline gives CDR1 MNHEY, CDR2 SVGAGI. This CDR3 comprises 14 residues. Deletions cut 4 bases from V and 6 bases from J, with 10 bases between.

The rearrangement joins TRBV3-1 (or the pseudogene TRBV3-2) to TRBJ2-3, with TRBD2 matching 12 bases. Trimming cost V 4 bases and J 7 bases; bases outside gene matches: 15. The CDR3 runs 18 residues. Germline V gene lookup returns CDR1 LGHDT and CDR2 YNNKEL (reference sequence). CDR3 region: CASSPSSSGGAIINTQYF. The CDR3 DNA sequence: TGTGCCAGCAGCCCATCTTCTAGCGGGGGGGCCATCATAAATACGCAGTATTTT.

This clone has a single count. This sequence joins TRBV19 and TRBJ1-1; no firm D call. CDR3 length equals 14 residues. Trimming removed 11 bases at V and 1 base at J, with 17 bases between. Germline V gene sequence: CDR1 LNHDA, CDR2 SQIVND (reference sequence). The chain's CDR3 is CAAVANHPNTEAFF. Written as DNA, the CDR3 is TGTGCCGCTGTCGCTAACCACCCGAACACTGAAGCTTTCTTT.

This sequence joins TRBV10-3 and TRBJ1-2, with D unresolved. CDR1 and CDR2 (germline): ENHRY, SYGVKD. V lost 6 bases and J 7 bases, leaving 15 bases between the germline ends. CDR3 length: 13 amino acids. The CDR3 DNA reads as TGTGCCATCAGCGAACGGAACTATGGTGGCTACACCTTC. It encodes CAISERNYGGYTF.

The chain employs TRBV5-1 and TRBJ2-1; 10 bases align to TRBD2. The CDR3 loop spans 12 amino acids. CDR1 and CDR2 (germline): SGHRS, YFSETQ. J was trimmed by 12 bases and V by 7 bases; bases with no gene match: 7. The CDR3 sequence: CASSLAGGRQFF. CDR3 coding DNA: TGCGCCAGCTCCTTAGCGGGGGGTCGGCAGTTCTTC.

The V gene is TRBV5-6, the J gene TRBJ1-5; 7 bases match TRBD1. V dropped 6 bases and J dropped 6; count of bases not matched to a gene: 12. Per the germline V gene, CDR1 is SGHDT and CDR2 is YYEEEE. The CDR3 extends over 15 amino acids. CDR3 sequence: CASNLGGGSGQPQHF. As DNA, the CDR3 is TGTGCCAGCAACTTAGGAGGGGGCTCTGGTCAGCCCCAGCATTTT.

This chain connects TRBV5-1 to TRBJ1-2; D possibly corresponds to TRBD1 (5 bases). CDR3 length: 14 amino acids. The ends were cut back, 3 bases at V and 5 bases at J, with 14 bases in the middle. Germline values: CDR1 SGHRS, CDR2 YFSETQ. CDR3 DNA: TGCGCCAGCAGCTCAACAGCGGGGGATTATGGCTACACCTTC. Translation: CASSSTAGDYGYTF.

V usage is TRBV4-1 and J usage is TRBJ2-5; 12 bases match TRBD2. The CDR3 runs 16 residues. Germline CDR1 is MGHRA and CDR2 is YSYEKL. V shed 1 base, J shed 4 bases, and the junction held 4 bases outside the gene matches. CDR3 bases: TGCGCCAGCAGCCAAGCTACTAGCGGGGGGCGAGAGACCCAGTACTTC. Its translation is CASSQATSGGRETQYF.

Concerning this clone: One end of the junction is discordant with germline, which a read error may explain. V and J are TRBV3-1 (or the pseudogene TRBV3-2) and TRBJ1-1; no clear D. The CDR3 has 13 residues. CDR1 LGHDT and CDR2 YNNKEL come from the germline V gene (reference sequence). The CDR3 spells CASRQAGGTEAFF. DNA of the CDR3: TGTGCCAGCAGACAAGCGGGCGGGACTGAAGCTTTCTTT.

The V call is TRBV3-1 (or the pseudogene TRBV3-2), the J call TRBJ1-6; no clear D gene. Looked up from germline, CDR1 is LGHDT and CDR2 is YNNKEL (reference sequence). V was shortened by 4 bases and J by 7 bases, with 14 bases between the two germline ends. The CDR3 is 15 amino acids. Here the CDR3 DNA reads TGTGCCAGCAGCCGAACAACAGACCCGAATTCACCCCTCCACTTT. This codes for CASSRTTDPNSPLHF.

The chain employs TRBV4-2 and TRBJ2-7; TRBD1 aligns across 8 bases. Germline values: CDR1 LGHNA, CDR2 YNFKEQ. This CDR3 has 15 amino acids. Germline trimming cut 0 bases from V and 3 bases from J; bases unmatched to any gene: 4. The CDR3 loop reads CASSQEETGDYEQYF. Here the CDR3 DNA reads TGTGCCAGCAGCCAAGAAGAGACAGGGGACTACGAGCAGTACTTC.

V and J are TRBV6-1 and TRBJ1-6, with TRBD1 matching 7 bases. J lost 9 bases, V lost 2 bases, and 13 bases had no gene match. The CDR3 loop spans 17 amino acids. Germline CDR1 and CDR2: MNHNS and SASEGT. The CDR3 loop reads CASSETTGSTGRSPLHF. The CDR3 bases are TGTGCCAGCAGTGAAACGACAGGGAGCACCGGGCGTTCACCCCTCCACTTT.

This clone has only a few counts. CDR3 bases: TGTGCCAGCAGTGAAGCGCTCCGGGTCCTCCACTTT. Translated, it gives CASSEALRVLHF. The gene calls are TRBV6-1 and TRBJ1-6; D ambiguous. Trimming cost V 0 bases and J 15 bases, with 9 bases left between them. The CDR3 runs to 12 residues. Germline CDR1 reads MNHNS; CDR2 reads SASEGT.

The chain recombines TRBV3-1 (or the pseudogene TRBV3-2) with TRBJ2-4; 8 bases are a match to TRBD2. Germline-derived CDR1 and CDR2 are LGHDT and YNNKEL (reference sequence). This CDR3 region has 15 residues. V dropped 4 bases and J dropped 4; count of bases not matched to a gene: 6. CDR3 nucleotide sequence: TGTGCCAGCAGCCCTGCCTTAGCGGGGAAAAACATTCAGTACTTC. This sequence encodes CASSPALAGKNIQYF.

This clone has only one observation. The chain joins TRBV4-1 to TRBJ2-5, with 13 positions matching TRBD2. After removal of 2 bases from V and 5 bases from J, the junction contained 14 bases not matched to a gene. The CDR3 runs to 19 residues. Germline values: CDR1 MGHRA, CDR2 YSYEKL. CDR3 region: CASSQIGPKLAGGTETQYF. DNA of the CDR3: TGCGCCAGCAGCCAAATTGGACCGAAACTAGCGGGGGGGACGGAGACCCAGTACTTC.

J is TRBJ2-7 and V is TRBV7-6, with 8 bases identical to TRBD1. There are 16 residues in the CDR3. Germline CDR1 reads SGHVS; CDR2 reads FNYEAQ. V dropped 4 bases and J dropped 0; count of bases not matched to a gene: 8. The CDR3: CASSSARDRFSYEQYF. In DNA, the CDR3 is TGTGCCAGCAGCTCTGCCCGGGACAGGTTCTCCTACGAGCAGTACTTC.

The J gene is TRBJ1-2, the V gene TRBV30, with D maybe TRBD1 (5 bases). Germline CDR1 GTSNPN, CDR2 SVGIG (reference sequence). With 7 bases removed from V and 1 base from J, the gap between germline ends came to 16 bases. This CDR3 has 14 amino acids. The CDR3 sequence: CASLRQPHNYGYTF. The CDR3 DNA reads TGTGCCTCCCTCCGACAGCCGCATAACTATGGCTACACCTTC.